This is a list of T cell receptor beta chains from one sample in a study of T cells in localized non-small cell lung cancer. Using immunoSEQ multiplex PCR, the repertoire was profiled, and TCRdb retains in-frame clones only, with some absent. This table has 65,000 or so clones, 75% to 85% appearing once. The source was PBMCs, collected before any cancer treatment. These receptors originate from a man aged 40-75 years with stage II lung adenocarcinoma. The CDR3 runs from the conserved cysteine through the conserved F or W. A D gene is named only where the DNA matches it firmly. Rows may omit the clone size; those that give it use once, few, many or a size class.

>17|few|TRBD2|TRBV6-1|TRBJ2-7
TGTGCCAGCAGTGAAAACGTAGGACTAGCGGGAAACTACGAGCAGTACTTC
CASSENVGLAGNYEQYF
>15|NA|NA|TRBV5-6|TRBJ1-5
TGTGCCAGCAGCCCTTCTGGCACGCAAAATCAGCCCCAGCATTTT
CASSPSGTQNQPQHF
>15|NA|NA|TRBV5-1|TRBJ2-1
TGCGCCAGCAGCCTGACGGCTCCATCCTACAATGAGCAGTTCTTC
CASSLTAPSYNEQFF
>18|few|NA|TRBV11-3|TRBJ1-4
TGTGCCAGCAGCCCGGGCCAAGGGGCCCCCGCAACTAATGAAAAACTGTTTTTT
CASSPGQGAPATNEKLFF
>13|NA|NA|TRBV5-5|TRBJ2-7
TGTGCCAGCAGCTTGGAGGACTCCTACGAGCAGTACTTC
CASSLEDSYEQYF
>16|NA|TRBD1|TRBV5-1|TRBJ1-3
TGCGCCAGCAGCTCCGATCCCGGGACAGCTGGAAACACCATATATTTT
CASSSDPGTAGNTIYF
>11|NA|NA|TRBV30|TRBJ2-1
TGTGCCTGGAGTGTACGCAATGAGCAGTTCTTC
CAWSVRNEQFF
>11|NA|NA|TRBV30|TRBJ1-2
TGTGCCTGGAGTGCCGAAGGAGGCTACACCTTC
CAWSAEGGYTF
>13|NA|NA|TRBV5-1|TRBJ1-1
TGCGCCAGCAGGTTAAGCTTCGGCACTGAAGCTTTCTTT
CASRLSFGTEAFF
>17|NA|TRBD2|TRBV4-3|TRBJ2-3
TGCGCCAGCAGCCAAGAGACTAGCGCCCATAGCACAGATACGCAGTATTTT
CASSQETSAHSTDTQYF
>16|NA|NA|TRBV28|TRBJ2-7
TGTGCCAGCAGCCCCACAGGGTCTGGAACACGATACGAGCAGTACTTC
CASSPTGSGTRYEQYF
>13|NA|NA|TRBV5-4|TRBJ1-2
TGTGCCAGCAGCCCCCGATCAGGGTCTGGCTACACCTTC
CASSPRSGSGYTF
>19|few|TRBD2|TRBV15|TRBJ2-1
TGTGCCACCAGCAATTTTGGAACTAGCGGGAGTTGGGGGCCTGGTGAGCAGTTCTTC
CATSNFGTSGSWGPGEQFF
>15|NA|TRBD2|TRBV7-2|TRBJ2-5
TGTGCCAGCAGCCTCCAGACTAGCGGGACGGAGACCCAGTACTTC
CASSLQTSGTETQYF
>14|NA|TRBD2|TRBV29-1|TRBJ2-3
TGCAGCGTTGAATGGAGCGGGAGACCAGATACGCAGTATTTT
CSVEWSGRPDTQYF
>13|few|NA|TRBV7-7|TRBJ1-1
TGTGCTAGCAGCCCGGGCCCAAACACTGAAGCTTTCTTT
CASSPGPNTEAFF
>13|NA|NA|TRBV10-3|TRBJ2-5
TGTGCCATCGGGCGGAACCAACAAGAGACCCAGTACTTC
CAIGRNQQETQYF
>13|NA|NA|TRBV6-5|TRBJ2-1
TGTGCCAGCAGTCGGACTCTCCTTCATGAGCAGTTCTTC
CASSRTLLHEQFF
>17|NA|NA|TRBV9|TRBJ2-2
TGTGCCAGCAGCGCCAGACCGGGACATAGGAACACCGGGGAGCTGTTTTTT
CASSARPGHRNTGELFF
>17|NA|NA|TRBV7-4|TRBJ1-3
TGTGCCAGCAGCTTAGCAGCGACGACATACTCTGGAAACACCATATATTTT
CASSLAATTYSGNTIYF
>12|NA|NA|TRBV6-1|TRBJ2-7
TGTGCCAGCAGTGATAGTCCCTACGAGCAGTACTTC
CASSDSPYEQYF
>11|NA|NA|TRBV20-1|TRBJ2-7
TGCAGCGGGACTCTACAAGACGAGCAGTACTTC
CSGTLQDEQYF
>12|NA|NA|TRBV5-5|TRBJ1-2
TGTGCCAGCAGCATCCGAGGGAATGGCTACACCTTC
CASSIRGNGYTF
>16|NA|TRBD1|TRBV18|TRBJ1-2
TGTGCCAGCTCACCGGATCCGGGACAGGGAACCTATGGCTACACCTTC
CASSPDPGQGTYGYTF
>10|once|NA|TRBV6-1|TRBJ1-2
TGTGCGGCAGGGAACTATGGCTACACCTTC
CAAGNYGYTF
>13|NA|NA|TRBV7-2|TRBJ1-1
TGTGCCAGCAGCCCTCCTATGAACACTGAAGCTTTCTTT
CASSPPMNTEAFF
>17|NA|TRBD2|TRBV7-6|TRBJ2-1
TGTGCCAGCACTCCGAGGGCTAGCGGGGGAACCTACAATGAGCAGTTCTTC
CASTPRASGGTYNEQFF
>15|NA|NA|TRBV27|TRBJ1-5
TGTGCCAGCAGTCTCTCTCACAGGGAGAATCAGCCCCAGCATTTT
CASSLSHRENQPQHF
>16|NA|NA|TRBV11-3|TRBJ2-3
TGTGCCAGCAGCTTAGATGTGCTAGCGAGCACAGATACGCAGTATTTT
CASSLDVLASTDTQYF
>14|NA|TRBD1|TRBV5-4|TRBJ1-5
TGTGCCAGCAGCCCGGGGACAGGGGTGCAGCCCCAGCATTTT
CASSPGTGVQPQHF
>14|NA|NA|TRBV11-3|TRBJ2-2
TGTGCCAGCAGCTCTGCGATGGGCGCCGGGGAGCTGTTTTTT
CASSSAMGAGELFF
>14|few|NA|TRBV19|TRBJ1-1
TGTGCCAGTAGTCGTGAAGGGTTGGTGACTGAAGCTTTCTTT
CASSREGLVTEAFF
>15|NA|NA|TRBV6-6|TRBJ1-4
TGTGCCAGCAGTTACTTAACAGGGAGCAGGGAAAAACTGTTTTTT
CASSYLTGSREKLFF
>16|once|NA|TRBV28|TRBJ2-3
TGTGCCAGCACTACAATCGAAAGAGGCCGCACAGATACGCAGTATTTT
CASTTIERGRTDTQYF
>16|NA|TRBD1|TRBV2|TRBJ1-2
TGTGCCAGCAGTGAAGCGCTTCGGACAGGGGGAAATGGCTACACCTTC
CASSEALRTGGNGYTF
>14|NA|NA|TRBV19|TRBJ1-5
TGTGCCAGTAGTTTTGGGTCGGGGAGTCAGCCCCAGCATTTT
CASSFGSGSQPQHF
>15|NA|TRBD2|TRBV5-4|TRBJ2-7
TGTGCCAGCAGCTTGGGGTCTAGCGGGACCTACGAGCAGTACTTC
CASSLGSSGTYEQYF
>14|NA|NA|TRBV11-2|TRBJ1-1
TGTGCCAGCAGCCCGAGCCCGACTGAAGCTGAAGCTTTCTTT
CASSPSPTEAEAFF
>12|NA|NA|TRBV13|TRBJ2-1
TGTGCCAGCAGCTCCAGCAGCGTTGAGCAGTTCTTC
CASSSSSVEQFF
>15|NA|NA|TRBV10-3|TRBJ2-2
TGTGCCATCAGTGACACTACCCAGAACACCGGGGAGCTGTTTTTT
CAISDTTQNTGELFF
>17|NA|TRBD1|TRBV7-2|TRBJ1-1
TGTGCCAGCAGCTCGGACAGGGCGAAAGGGCGGAACACTGAAGCTTTCTTT
CASSSDRAKGRNTEAFF
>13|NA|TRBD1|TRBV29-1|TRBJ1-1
TGCACCTCGATGACAGGGGTTGGGACTGAAGCTTTCTTT
CTSMTGVGTEAFF
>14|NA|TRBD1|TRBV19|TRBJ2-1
TGTGCCAGTAGTATCGGACAGGGGGTGGATGAGCAGTTCTTC
CASSIGQGVDEQFF
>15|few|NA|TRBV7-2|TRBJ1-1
TGTGCCAGCAGCCCCGAGAGGGTAATGAACACTGAAGCTTTCTTT
CASSPERVMNTEAFF
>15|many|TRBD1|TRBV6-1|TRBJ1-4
TGTGCCAGCAGGATGGACAGGGGGTCAGTTGAAAAACTGTTTTTT
CASRMDRGSVEKLFF